What follows describes a single T cell receptor (beta chain). It lacks a known antigen. No much larger clone exists at a distance of one base, and base qualities are not known. The method behind the library was PCR. The reads were generated on a NextSeq 500. Bulk TCR libraries were made following a previously described method, with the TCR primers given in Table S5. Purification of total RNA was performed with the Qiagen AllPrep DNA/RNA kit. Before analysis, reads from multiple sequencing runs of one library were combined. Turning to the authors' computational methods: Reads were retained only if their TCR constant sequence matched exactly, and those retained reads were trimmed to 150 nt and grouped according to their 12-nt molecular barcodes. Reads within each barcode group were sub-clustered using a 15% Levenshtein threshold, and quality-weighted consensus sequences were constructed for each RNA molecule. Non-functional sequences were excluded, and lower-count sequences lying one edit away from another sequence were also excluded. On the basis of fitting two negative binomial distributions, barcode sub-clusters with fewer than 20% of the maximum read count were discarded. The raw public reads went through TCRdb reprocessing: fastp at Q25, MiXCR clone calling, in-frame beta chains kept. Entries that share a CDR3 protein sequence are merged under the most common genes and DNA. TCRdb's processing, not the authors' own work, is the source of the V and J calls. Counted in this sample were around 100,000 distinct CDR3 sequences; about 32% of them appeared once. In total, the top ten clones hold roughly 9.3% of the sample.

According to the germline V gene, CDR1 reads MNHEY and CDR2 reads SVGEGT. V is cut by 10 bases and J by 7 bases, and the space between the germline ends is 17 bases. The CDR3, from cysteine to phenylalanine, totals 13 residues. Of the read, only the CDR3 DNA is kept; its 39 bases are in frame from base 1. Libraries of naive CD8 T cells were built from anywhere between about 20,000 and 1,000,000 sorted cells, with 10%, 30% or 50% of the purified RNA used. Naive CD8 T cells were FACS-sorted as CD8+CD4-CCR7+CD45RA+ on a BD FACSAria II into RLT Plus buffer. To test detection sensitivity, Jurkat RNA equivalent to approximately nine TCR copies was spiked into samples of about 19,000-1,100,000 naive CD8 T cells. CD8 T cells were enriched with RosetteSep CD8+ T Cell Enrichment Cocktail and Ficoll-Paque, followed by ACK red cell lysis. This record belongs to a study of molecular identifiers for immune sequencing clone quantification (dated by TCRdb to the late 2010s). Study-level background: For a replicate experiment, RNA from roughly 18,000 or 92,000 naive CD8 T cells was divided into five aliquots, and four of the five aliquots were sequenced. This methods study benchmarked molecular-identifier clustering-based TCR repertoire sequencing (MIDCIRS) and TCR RNA copy counting, using CD8 T cells to do so. Summary of the overall study and its limitations: In CMV-specific effector cells, clones with more than 20 RNA copies accounted for over 98% of molecules, whereas in naive cells such clones accounted for under 1%. Spiked-in Jurkat TCR RNA equal to a single cell's worth was reported to be detectable even within 1,100,000 naive CD8 T cells. Spiked-in Jurkat TCR RNA (approximately 10 copies' worth), which is not part of the donor repertoire, was contained in the naive libraries. The sizes of highly expanded clones could end up underestimated when identical TCR molecules share a barcode. When barcode sub-clustering was omitted, TCR diversity was inflated by chimeric consensus sequences, with chimeras reaching as high as 47%. Modeling indicated around 3.2 TCR RNA copies recovered per cell, compared with 7.5 to 10 by digital PCR, which implies a capture efficiency of approximately 30%.

Material for sequencing was naive CD8+ T cells from blood, with Jurkat cell RNA spiked in. In the paper's terms, the cell subset or site label means: FACS-sorted CD8+CD4-CCR7+CD45RA+ naive T cells. The clonotype was recovered from a human donor in good health. Some libraries in this study had Jurkat cell RNA spiked in. The chain is made from TRBV6-2 or TRBV6-3 and TRBJ1-5; TRBD1 is a possible D gene, resting on 5 matching bases. The nucleotides are TGTGCCACCCACGACCGGGCAGGGCAGCCCCAGCATTTT. This codes for CATHDRAGQPQHF.